This T cell receptor beta chain was recovered during a study of T-cell memory formation after mild COVID-19. Looking at the study overall: Clusters were largely donor specific. Overall study results and limits: CD4+ clones that contracted lay mainly in CM and EM; CD8+ ones lay in EMRA. Clones shrinking between day 15 and 85 showed a balanced CD4/CD8 split, and those that grew later tilted toward CD4+.

CDR1 is SGHKS and CDR2 is YYEKEE in the germline V gene (reference sequence). Trimming pared 4 bases from V and 10 bases from J, leaving 11 bases between. The CDR3 consists of 11 residues. As to this clonotype: The target antigen is unknown.

After 5'RACE with constant-segment primers, TCR alpha and TCR beta cDNA libraries carrying sample barcodes and UMIs were obtained. TCRdb re-analysed the 5' RACE reads in MiXCR, keeping a single row per CDR3 protein. The data contain about 540,000 distinct CDR3 sequences, roughly 20% of them singletons. Sequenced input: PBMCs or a T cell subset sorted from them (not recorded which). This TCR was sampled from an adult woman who had mild COVID-19 (a few samples of this study predate the infection). Cell type and time point are not known. This chain uses TRBV5-5 with TRBJ1-1; D gene unclear. This CDR3 reads CASSAELGAFF. The CDR3 DNA reads as TGTGCCAGCAGCGCAGAATTGGGAGCTTTCTTT.